The 19 T cell receptor beta chains in this list originate from one sample, sequenced in a study of shared clonotypes between healthy human individuals. This table comes from immunoSEQ multiplex PCR, and its TCRdb copy is limited to in-frame clones, with some not included. The sample consists of about 2.2 million clones, 93% of them appearing once. Terminally differentiated effector memory CD45RA+ cells were excluded from the naive CD8 cells, which were CD45RO-negative and positively selected for CCR7. Sequencing used naive CD8+ T cells from PBMCs. The receptors shown here come from a man younger than 35 in good health. Some clones in this sample may be carry-over from other donors' samples.

This clone is a singleton in its sample. V is TRBV19 and J is TRBJ1-1; D uncertain. This CDR3 has 13 amino acids. V was trimmed by 3 bases and J by 10 bases, leaving 15 bases between them. Germline CDR1 and CDR2: LNHDA and SQIVND (reference sequence). The CDR3: CASSIAGRWGAFF. The DNA of the CDR3 is TGTGCCAGTAGTATCGCCGGACGGTGGGGAGCTTTCTTT.

V and J are TRBV7-9 and TRBJ1-1, with D unclear. Germline CDR1 SEHNR, CDR2 FQNEAQ (reference sequence). The CDR3 extends over 15 amino acids. V shed 1 base and J shed 0 bases, with 9 bases lying between them. CDR3: CASSLGPDMNTEAFF. The CDR3 region has the DNA TGTGCCAGCAGCTTAGGCCCAGACATGAACACTGAAGCTTTCTTT.

This sequence joins TRBV5-1 and TRBJ2-1, with TRBD2 matching 8 bases. With 3 bases clipped from V and 4 bases from J, the junction kept 12 bases outside the gene matches. The CDR3 spans 17 residues. Germline V gene sequence: CDR1 SGHRS, CDR2 YFSETQ. CDR3 in amino acids: CASSSHIAGREYNEQFF. As DNA, the CDR3 is TGCGCCAGCAGCTCCCACATAGCGGGGAGGGAGTACAATGAGCAGTTCTTC.

This chain connects TRBV6-5 to TRBJ2-7; possibly TRBD1 or TRBD2 for D (5 bases each). This CDR3 comprises 15 residues. Germline V gene data show CDR1 as MNHEY and CDR2 as SVGAGI. Trimming removed 0 bases at V and 3 bases at J, with 12 bases between. In nucleotides, the CDR3 is TGTGCCAGCAGTTACTCCCGGGACGGATACTACGAGCAGTACTTC. Translated, it gives CASSYSRDGYYEQYF.

The V and J genes are TRBV27 and TRBJ2-3; no definite D call. The CDR3 is 17 residues long. The germline gives CDR1 MNHEY, CDR2 SMNVEV (reference sequence). Trimming took 5 bases from V and 2 from J, leaving 20 bases between them. In DNA form, the CDR3 reads TGTGCCAGCAGTCTCGCCGCCCTCCGGCGTAACACAGATACGCAGTATTTT. Translating gives CASSLAALRRNTDTQYF.

V is TRBV12-5 and J is TRBJ2-3; no firm D call. The V and J ends lost 6 bases and 2 bases respectively, with 9 bases between them. This CDR3 contains 13 residues. Germline CDR1 reads LGHNT; CDR2 reads FRNRAP. In nucleotides, the CDR3 is TGTGCTAGTGGCCCCGCATACACAGATACGCAGTATTTT. Its translation is CASGPAYTDTQYF. The variable domain in full, completed from reference TRBV12-5 and TRBJ2-3, reads DARVTQTPRHKVTEMGQEVTMRCQPILGHNTVFWYRQTMMQGLELLAYFRNRAPLDDSGMPKDRFSAEMPDATLATLKIQPSEPRDSAVYFCASGPAYTDTQYFGPGTRLTVL.

The chain links TRBV5-1 to TRBJ1-1, with D perhaps TRBD1 (5 bases). This CDR3 contains 15 residues. Between the trimmed V and J ends, which lost 5 bases and 3 bases, there was a span of 17 bases. Germline V gene data show CDR1 as SGHRS and CDR2 as YFSETQ. CDR3 in DNA: TGCGCCAGCAGTCCTTGGGGGAACAGAGACACTGAAGCTTTCTTT. Amino acids: CASSPWGNRDTEAFF.

CDR3 DNA: TGCACCAGCAGCAAATGGACCCAGCAGAATTATAGCAATCAGCCCCAGCATTTT. Translated, it gives CTSSKWTQQNYSNQPQHF. The chain recombines TRBV1 with TRBJ1-5. TRBV1 is marked as a pseudogene. This CDR3 spans 18 amino acids.

V gene TRBV27 combines with J gene TRBJ2-7; D is uncertain. V was cut by 5 bases and J by 3 bases, with 11 bases left in between. This CDR3 has 13 residues. The germline gives CDR1 MNHEY, CDR2 SMNVEV (reference sequence). Written as DNA, the CDR3 is TGTGCCAGCAGTCCATTTTTAGGCTACGAGCAGTACTTC. Translation gives CASSPFLGYEQYF.

The J gene is TRBJ1-2, the V gene TRBV4-2, with TRBD1 identical over 7 bases. The CDR3 has 16 residues. Germline V lookup: CDR1 LGHNA, CDR2 YNFKEQ. Trimming at V came to 0 bases and at J to 7 bases, leaving 11 bases not matched to a gene. The CDR3: CASSQDTTGRLSGYTF. Written as DNA, the CDR3 is TGTGCCAGCAGCCAAGATACGACAGGGCGGTTGAGTGGCTACACCTTC.

V gene TRBV4-3 combines with J gene TRBJ2-7, with D perhaps TRBD1 (5 bases). Trimming took off 1 base at V and 8 bases at J, with 12 bases between the two ends. The germline V gene encodes CDR1 LGHNA and CDR2 YSLEER. The CDR3 is made up of 13 amino acids. CDR3 loop: CASSQGGFTKQYF. The CDR3 region has the DNA TGCGCCAGCAGCCAAGGGGGCTTCACGAAGCAGTACTTC.

The CDR3 loop is CASSVRDSVSYEQYF. CDR3 bases: TGTGCCAGCAGTGTCCGGGACAGCGTGTCCTACGAGCAGTACTTC. V and J are TRBV28 and TRBJ2-7; 7 bases are a match to TRBD1. CDR3 length equals 15 residues. The V gene's germline CDR1 is MDHEN and CDR2 SYDVKM. V lost 5 bases to trimming and J lost 1 base; unmatched junction nucleotides: 8.

As to this clone: This specimen includes other DNA sequences encoding the same CDR3. This CDR3 reads CASSINSNQPQHF. Here the CDR3 DNA reads TGTGCCAGCAGTATTAATAGTAATCAGCCCCAGCATTTT. This chain uses TRBV25-1 with TRBJ1-5; no clear D. From germline, CDR1 is MGHDK and CDR2 SYGVNS. Trimming removed 5 bases at V and 4 bases at J, with 9 bases between. The CDR3 length is 13 residues.

The V gene is TRBV5-4, the J gene TRBJ1-2; tentatively, D is TRBD1 (5 bases). This CDR3 comprises 13 residues. V lost 5 bases, J lost 0 bases, and 8 bases lay in between. CDR1 SGHNT and CDR2 YYREEE come from the germline V gene (reference sequence). Here the CDR3 DNA reads TGTGCCAGCAGTCAGGGAACTAACTATGGCTACACCTTC. Its protein product is CASSQGTNYGYTF.

The V gene is TRBV28, the J gene TRBJ1-1; the match to TRBD1 covers 7 bases. The CDR3 totals 17 residues. V was pared by 3 bases and J by 3 bases, with 13 bases of the junction left unmatched. In germline, CDR1 is MDHEN, CDR2 SYDVKM. The CDR3 sequence: CASSLVTEGAVYTEAFF. CDR3 in DNA: TGTGCCAGCAGTTTGGTTACCGAGGGGGCCGTGTACACTGAAGCTTTCTTT.

The V gene is TRBV9, the J gene TRBJ2-1; no reliable D call. V was shortened by 1 base and J by 7 bases, with 15 bases between the two germline ends. The germline V gene has CDR1 SGDLS and CDR2 YYNGEE. CDR3 length: 15 amino acids. The chain's CDR3 is CASSVSGTAGNEQFF. DNA of the CDR3: TGTGCCAGCAGCGTATCCGGTACCGCCGGGAATGAGCAGTTCTTC.

This clone showed up just once. The chain combines TRBV6-5 with TRBJ2-1; D tentatively reads TRBD1 or TRBD2 (5 bases each). CDR3 length: 16 residues. With 0 bases removed from V and 6 bases from J, the gap between germline ends came to 15 bases. Germline assignment: CDR1 MNHEY and CDR2 SVGAGI. In nucleotides, the CDR3 is TGTGCCAGCAGTTACTCTTTTGGGGGACGAAGCAATGAGCAGTTCTTC. Translating gives CASSYSFGGRSNEQFF.

This chain links TRBV19 with TRBJ1-1, with D unresolved. Trimming took 7 bases from V and 4 from J, leaving 13 bases between them. CDR1 is LNHDA, CDR2 SQIVND, per germline (reference sequence). There are 13 residues in the CDR3. The CDR3 reads CASKLGKITEAFF. The CDR3 nucleotides read TGTGCCAGTAAGCTGGGGAAGATCACTGAAGCTTTCTTT.

Notes on this clone: This specimen includes other DNA sequences encoding the same CDR3. The J gene is TRBJ1-1, the V gene TRBV11-2; D remains unclear. The CDR3 covers 12 residues. In germline, CDR1 is SGHAT, CDR2 FQNNGV. V lost 0 bases and J 8 bases, leaving 7 bases between the germline ends. Here the CDR3 reads CASSLDGGEAFF. The CDR3 bases are TGTGCCAGCAGCTTAGACGGCGGGGAAGCTTTCTTT.